The 27 T cell receptor beta chains below all came from one sample that was sequenced in a study of shared clonotypes between healthy human individuals (dated by TCRdb to the early 2020s). For the CD8 naive samples, CD45RO-negative cells were positively selected for CCR7, yielding a CD45RA+CCR7+ population from which TemRA cells were excluded. The receptor library was made with the immunoSEQ multiplex PCR assay. TCRdb obtained this table from immuneACCESS and retained in-frame rearrangements with V and J assigned. These tables miss some clones; where compared with another copy, unresolved V genes account for less than half of the shortfall, and the remainder is unexplained. The sample table lists roughly 770,000 clones, about 96% of them with a count of one. The ten biggest clones cover about 0.25% of the sample. The sample comprised naive CD8+ T cells sorted from blood. The cell subset or site tag for this specimen amounts to: CD45RA+CCR7+. Source of these receptors: a man aged 30 to 39 in good health.

This clone was detected only a few times. The CDR3 bases are TGTGCCAGCAGTGAAGACAAGGAGGTTGGGCCCCAGCATTTT. Its protein is CASSEDKEVGPQHF. V is TRBV6-1 and J is TRBJ1-5; D uncertain. The germline V and J ends were trimmed by 1 base and 9 bases, with 13 bases remaining between them. Germline V lookup: CDR1 MNHNS, CDR2 SASEGT. This CDR3 is built from 14 residues.

The V and J genes are TRBV11-3 and TRBJ2-1; 7 bases line up with TRBD2. Per germline, CDR1 SGHNT and CDR2 YENEEA. This CDR3 spans 15 amino acids. J was trimmed by 5 bases and V by 1 base; bases with no gene match: 5. The DNA for the CDR3 is TGTGCCAGCAGCTTAGCGGGAGGCTTCGACAATGAGCAGTTCTTC. Translated: CASSLAGGFDNEQFF.

In DNA, the CDR3 is TGTGCCAGCAGCAGAGACCAGAGGAACACTGAAGCTTTCTTT. Amino acids: CASSRDQRNTEAFF. V and J are TRBV5-6 and TRBJ1-1; no definite D call. CDR3 length: 14 amino acids. Germline values: CDR1 SGHDT, CDR2 YYEEEE. V was clipped by 4 bases and J by 1 base, with 11 bases between them.

The J gene is TRBJ1-5, the V gene TRBV10-2; tentative D call: TRBD1 (5 bases). The CDR3 spans 13 residues. V gave up 5 bases and J gave up 5 bases, with 10 bases separating them. CDR1 WSHSY and CDR2 SAAADI come from the germline V gene. CDR3 coding DNA: TGCGCCAGCAGTAGGGGAGCGGATCAGCCCCAGCATTTT. It translates to CASSRGADQPQHF.

The V gene is TRBV18, the J gene TRBJ2-7, with TRBD1 as a possible D gene (5 bases). The germline gives CDR1 KGHSH, CDR2 LQKENI. V shed 2 bases and J shed 0 bases, with 8 bases lying between them. The CDR3 is 14 residues long. As DNA, the CDR3 is TGTGCCAGCTCACCAGGGGCGAACTCCTACGAGCAGTACTTC. It encodes CASSPGANSYEQYF.

CDR3: CASSPRGGTTEAFF. CDR3 DNA sequence: TGTGCCAGCAGCCCGCGAGGGGGTACCACTGAAGCTTTCTTT. V usage is TRBV11-2 and J usage is TRBJ1-1; D is possibly TRBD1 (6 bases). The germline V and J ends were trimmed by 5 bases and 4 bases, with 14 bases remaining between them. The CDR3 extends over 14 amino acids. The germline V gene encodes CDR1 SGHAT and CDR2 FQNNGV.

The chain carries TRBV6-5 and TRBJ1-4; the D gene is possibly TRBD1 (5 bases). Germline values: CDR1 MNHEY, CDR2 SVGAGI. CDR3 length: 14 amino acids. The V end lost 5 bases, the J end lost 5 bases, and 12 bases lay between the germline ends. The CDR3 nucleotides read TGTGCCAGCAGTCCGGGACGGGCGAATGAAAAACTGTTTTTT. As protein: CASSPGRANEKLFF.

The V and J genes are TRBV7-9 and TRBJ2-7, with 9 bases lining up with TRBD1. The trim removed 1 base at V and 3 bases at J, leaving 4 bases unmatched. The CDR3 totals 15 residues. Germline lookup yields CDR1 SEHNR and CDR2 FQNEAQ (reference sequence). The CDR3 spells CASSLVGGQGYEQYF. In nucleotides, the CDR3 is TGTGCCAGCAGCTTAGTGGGGGGACAGGGCTACGAGCAGTACTTC.

This rearrangement joins TRBV19 to TRBJ2-1, with 12 bases lining up with TRBD2. CDR1 is LNHDA, CDR2 SQIVND, per germline (reference sequence). The CDR3 contains 14 residues. J gave up 5 bases and V 7 bases, and 3 bases lay outside the gene matches. CDR3 DNA: TGTGCCAGTAAAAGGACTAGCGGGGACAATGAGCAGTTCTTC. It is translated as CASKRTSGDNEQFF.

CDR3 DNA sequence: TGTGCCAGCAGCCCCACTCTGGCTGGGGCCAACGTCCTGACTTTC. Translation: CASSPTLAGANVLTF. J is TRBJ2-6 and V is TRBV7-9, with D unresolved. Germline lookup yields CDR1 SEHNR and CDR2 FQNEAQ (reference sequence). Trimming left V 5 bases short and J 2 bases short, with 10 bases between. The CDR3 spans 15 residues.

This rearrangement joins TRBV5-1 to TRBJ2-7, with 10 bases lining up with TRBD1. Germline loops: CDR1 SGHRS, CDR2 YFSETQ. The CDR3 consists of 16 residues. Unmatched junction bases numbered 9, after V lost 5 bases and J lost 1 base. The DNA of the CDR3 is TGCGCCAGCAGTGGGATGACAGGGGGCGCTTCCTACGAGCAGTACTTC. This encodes CASSGMTGGASYEQYF.

The rearrangement links TRBV5-6 to TRBJ2-1, with 7 positions matching TRBD2. Per the germline V gene, CDR1 is SGHDT and CDR2 is YYEEEE. The CDR3 is 12 residues long. The ends lost 7 bases at V and 9 bases at J; junction bases unmatched: 7. The CDR3 DNA reads TGTGCCAGCGGGAGGGTTGGTGGTGAGCAGTTCTTC. It codes for CASGRVGGEQFF.

The genes are TRBV12-5 and TRBJ2-3; 11 nucleotides agree with TRBD2. Trimming cost V 0 bases and J 6 bases; bases outside gene matches: 8. This CDR3 comprises 17 residues. Germline assignment: CDR1 LGHNT and CDR2 FRNRAP. In DNA form, the CDR3 reads TGTGCTAGTGGTTTGGTAATTAGCGGGAGGGCCCACGATACGCAGTATTTT. Protein product: CASGLVISGRAHDTQYF.

The rearrangement links TRBV15 to TRBJ2-7, with 7 bases matching TRBD1. The CDR3 is 14 residues long. V lost 5 bases, J lost 5 bases, and 9 bases stayed unmatched. The germline gives CDR1 LNHNV, CDR2 YYDKDF (reference sequence). In DNA form, the CDR3 reads TGTGCCACCAGCGGAAGACAGGGTTTCAACGAGCAGTACTTC. Protein: CATSGRQGFNEQYF.

The chain carries TRBV5-1 and TRBJ2-2; 8 positions match TRBD1. The CDR3 is made up of 15 amino acids. V lost 4 bases to trimming and J lost 2 bases; unmatched junction nucleotides: 4. Germline-derived CDR1 and CDR2 are SGHRS and YFSETQ. CDR3 sequence: CASSLTGDNTGELFF. The CDR3 DNA reads as TGCGCCAGCAGCCTGACAGGGGATAACACCGGGGAGCTGTTTTTT.

V gene TRBV11-2 combines with J gene TRBJ2-1, with D possibly TRBD2 on 6 matching bases. The CDR3 has 14 amino acids. Looked up from germline, CDR1 is SGHAT and CDR2 is FQNNGV. The V end lost 1 base, the J end lost 8 bases, and 12 bases lay between the germline ends. The CDR3 region is CASSLVRDFDEQFF. DNA of the CDR3: TGTGCCAGCAGCTTAGTTAGGGACTTTGATGAGCAGTTCTTC.

The CDR3 protein is CASGGTLYEQYF. The CDR3 region has the DNA TGTGCCTCAGGGGGGACACTCTACGAGCAGTACTTC. The V and J genes are TRBV6-1 and TRBJ2-7; D is possibly TRBD1 (7 bases). V was pared by 11 bases and J by 3 bases, with 14 bases between. Germline loops: CDR1 MNHNS, CDR2 SASEGT. The CDR3 extends over 12 amino acids.

The genes are TRBV7-9 and TRBJ2-1; no clear D gene. V lost 5 bases, J lost 6 bases, and 11 bases lay in between. The CDR3 length is 13 residues. CDR1 is SEHNR and CDR2 is FQNEAQ in the germline V gene (reference sequence). The chain's CDR3 is CASSPLTVNEQFF. CDR3 bases: TGTGCCAGCAGCCCTCTCACGGTCAATGAGCAGTTCTTC.

V is TRBV6-6 and J is TRBJ2-1; 8 nucleotides line up with TRBD2. Per the germline V gene, CDR1 is MNHNY and CDR2 is SVGAGI (reference sequence). The CDR3 is 15 residues long. J gave up 7 bases and V 5 bases, and 10 bases lay outside the gene matches. CDR3 in amino acids: CASSAGLAPLNEQFF. The CDR3 nucleotides read TGTGCCAGCAGTGCTGGACTAGCTCCCTTAAATGAGCAGTTCTTC.

The J gene is TRBJ2-5, the V gene TRBV5-5; D remains ambiguous. The CDR3 has 12 residues. The germline V and J ends were trimmed by 0 bases and 4 bases, with 4 bases remaining between them. The germline V gene encodes CDR1 SGHKS and CDR2 YYEKEE (reference sequence). The CDR3 nucleotides are TGTGCCAGCAGCTTGGGGACAGAGACCCAGTACTTC. Translated: CASSLGTETQYF.

The chain recombines TRBV11-3 with TRBJ2-7, with 7 bases identical to TRBD1. From germline, CDR1 is SGHNT and CDR2 YENEEA. The V segment lost 5 bases and the J segment 0 bases; nucleotides outside the gene matches: 1. The CDR3 runs 13 residues. This CDR3 reads CASSHRGSYEQYF. As DNA, the CDR3 is TGTGCCAGCAGCCACAGGGGCTCCTACGAGCAGTACTTC.

V is TRBV7-9 and J is TRBJ2-1, with D tentatively TRBD1 (6 bases). V lost 8 bases, J lost 6 bases, and 17 bases lay in between. The CDR3 contains 14 residues. Germline V lookup: CDR1 SEHNR, CDR2 FQNEAQ (reference sequence). CDR3 DNA sequence: TGTGCCAGCGGAACTAGAGGGACACCCAATGAGCAGTTCTTC. Translating gives CASGTRGTPNEQFF.

This clone was seen once. The V gene is TRBV11-3, the J gene TRBJ2-2, with 7 bases identical to TRBD2. The CDR3 loop spans 17 amino acids. V was clipped by 4 bases and J by 1 base; unmatched bases: 9. Looked up from germline, CDR1 is SGHNT and CDR2 is YENEEA. The CDR3 sequence is CASSSFLAGGNTGELFF. CDR3 nucleotides: TGTGCCAGCAGCTCGTTCTTAGCGGGCGGGAACACCGGGGAGCTGTTTTTT.

The gene calls are TRBV7-9 and TRBJ1-4; D is unresolved. V gave up 4 bases and J gave up 3 bases, with 9 bases separating them. The CDR3 has 14 amino acids. Per germline, CDR1 SEHNR and CDR2 FQNEAQ (reference sequence). The DNA for the CDR3 is TGTGCCAGCAGCTCGCAGGCTTCTAATGAAAAACTGTTTTTT. Its translation is CASSSQASNEKLFF.

This sequence joins TRBV5-6 and TRBJ2-1, with D possibly TRBD2 on 5 matching bases. The V and J ends lost 0 bases and 1 base respectively, with 8 bases between them. Germline assignment: CDR1 SGHDT and CDR2 YYEEEE. The length of the CDR3 is 15 residues. CDR3 DNA: TGTGCCAGCAGCTTGGGTTCGGGGTCCTACAATGAGCAGTTCTTC. Its protein is CASSLGSGSYNEQFF.

The CDR3 DNA sequence: TGTGCCAGCAGCCCACCCCGAACAGATACGCAGTATTTT. Amino acid sequence: CASSPPRTDTQYF. V and J are TRBV5-6 and TRBJ2-3; D call uncertain. The CDR3 totals 13 residues. Between the trimmed V and J ends, which lost 4 bases and 3 bases, there was a span of 9 bases. Germline loops: CDR1 SGHDT, CDR2 YYEEEE.

This clone turned up a few times. This chain joins TRBV6-6 and TRBJ2-1; 9 nucleotides line up with TRBD1. The germline V gene has CDR1 MNHNY and CDR2 SVGAGI (reference sequence). Trimming removed 5 bases from V and 5 bases from J; junction bases left unmatched: 1. The CDR3 is made up of 13 amino acids. CDR3 in amino acids: CASSHRGHNEQFF. As DNA, the CDR3 is TGTGCCAGCAGTCACAGGGGGCACAATGAGCAGTTCTTC.